The 29 T cell receptor beta chains reported below all come from one sample, sequenced in a study of blood T cells in healthy people across ages. Combining a sample-barcoded 5' primer with a J-beta primer mix, a second PCR ran for roughly 6 to 11 cycles. TCRdb itself ran the 5' RACE reads through MiXCR, one entry per CDR3 protein. Of around 850,000 distinct CDR3 sequences listed, under 40% are singletons. Specimen: blood. These receptors were taken from a man younger than 35 in good health.

This clonotype was picked up many times. The rearrangement joins TRBV6-2 or TRBV6-3 to TRBJ2-7; D is unclear. This CDR3 is 13 amino acids long. Germline values: CDR1 MNHEY, CDR2 SVGEGT. Trimming took off 2 bases at V and 2 bases at J, with 7 bases between the two ends. CDR3 sequence reads: CASSYGSPYEQYF. The CDR3 DNA follows: TGTGCCAGCAGTTACGGCTCCCCCTACGAGCAGTACTTC.

The V gene is TRBV20-1, the J gene TRBJ2-7; TRBD1 is a possible D gene (6 bases). The germline gives CDR1 DFQATT, CDR2 SNEGSKA (reference sequence). The CDR3 is made up of 13 amino acids. The ends were cut back, 6 bases at V and 0 bases at J, with 12 bases in the middle. The CDR3 reads CSATRDNSYEQYF. CDR3 DNA: TGCAGTGCCACCCGGGACAACTCCTACGAGCAGTACTTC.

The chain employs TRBV9 and TRBJ2-3, with 7 positions matching TRBD2. V lost 4 bases to trimming and J lost 0 bases; unmatched junction nucleotides: 8. Germline CDR1 reads SGDLS; CDR2 reads YYNGEE. The CDR3 covers 16 residues. The CDR3 coding sequence is TGTGCCAGCAGCCCCGGGAGCGGGGTTAGCACAGATACGCAGTATTTT. Translating it yields CASSPGSGVSTDTQYF.

This clonotype was seen repeatedly, ten times or more. This chain links TRBV12-3 or TRBV12-4 with TRBJ2-7; D remains unclear. Trimming left V 6 bases short and J 4 bases short, with 7 bases between. The CDR3 runs to 11 residues. CDR3: CASSIGYEQYF. The CDR3 DNA reads as TGTGCCAGCAGCATCGGGTACGAGCAGTACTTC.

This clonotype was detected a few times. The chain couples TRBV2 to TRBJ1-5; 8 bases agree with TRBD1. Germline values: CDR1 SNHLY, CDR2 FYNNEI. J lost 4 bases, V lost 6 bases, and 8 bases had no gene match. The CDR3 contains 15 residues. CDR3 coding DNA: TGTGCCAGCAGAGCGGACAGGGTCTTGAATCAGCCCCAGCATTTT. This encodes CASRADRVLNQPQHF. The full variable domain, with the rest looked up from reference TRBV2 and TRBJ1-5, is EPEVTQTPSHQVTQMGQEVILRCVPISNHLYFYWYRQILGQKVEFLVSFYNNEISEKSEIFDDQFSVERPDGSNFTLKIRSTKLEDSAMYFCASRADRVLNQPQHFGDGTRLSIL.

This sequence joins TRBV6-5 and TRBJ1-1, with 7 bases fitting TRBD1. This CDR3 contains 14 residues. With 5 bases clipped from V and 4 bases from J, the junction kept 7 bases outside the gene matches. The germline V gene has CDR1 MNHEY and CDR2 SVGAGI. The CDR3: CASSGRQGGTEAFF. CDR3 in DNA: TGTGCCAGCAGTGGACGACAGGGTGGCACTGAAGCTTTCTTT.

In regard to this clonotype: Likely a read error: the CDR3 ends without its conserved phenylalanine or tryptophan. This rearrangement joins TRBV27 to TRBJ2-1; 7 nucleotides agree with TRBD1. The CDR3 is made up of 14 amino acids. Trimming cost V 6 bases and J 0 bases; bases outside gene matches: 2. Per germline, CDR1 MNHEY and CDR2 SMNVEV (reference sequence). The CDR3: CASRWDSSYNEQFI. The CDR3 region has the DNA TGTGCCAGCAGATGGGACAGCTCCTACAATGAGCAGTTCATC.

This clonotype was counted only a few times. The chain has TRBV5-1 and TRBJ2-5; D unclear. Trimming took 0 bases from V and 3 from J, leaving 6 bases between them. The CDR3 spans 13 residues. In germline, CDR1 is SGHRS, CDR2 YFSETQ. The CDR3 reads CASSLAIEETQYF. CDR3 in DNA: TGCGCCAGCAGCTTGGCAATCGAAGAGACCCAGTACTTC. Filled out from reference TRBV5-1 and TRBJ2-5, the complete variable domain reads KAGVTQTPRYLIKTRGQQVTLSCSPISGHRSVSWYQQTPGQGLQFLFEYFSETQRNKGNFPGRFSGRQFSNSRSEMNVSTLELGDSALYLCASSLAIEETQYFGPGTRLLVL.

This clonotype was counted a single time. This chain uses TRBV9 with TRBJ2-2, with 7 bases aligning to TRBD2. The CDR3 is 15 amino acids. CDR1 is SGDLS and CDR2 is YYNGEE in the germline V gene. V lost 1 base to trimming and J lost 6 bases; unmatched junction nucleotides: 6. The CDR3 nucleotides are TGTGCCAGCAGCGTACCCAGCGGGGATGCCGGGGAGCTGTTTTTT. Amino acid sequence: CASSVPSGDAGELFF.

The CDR3 DNA reads as TGTGCCAGTAGTATCGGCGGGGGGGTCGCAGATACGCAGTATTTT. The encoded protein is CASSIGGGVADTQYF. The chain carries TRBV19 and TRBJ2-3; TRBD2 matches at 9 bases. Germline V gene lookup returns CDR1 LNHDA and CDR2 SQIVND (reference sequence). J gave up 4 bases and V 3 bases, and 5 bases lay outside the gene matches. The CDR3 has 15 residues.

This clonotype came up many times. The J gene is TRBJ2-7, the V gene TRBV4-2; D gene ambiguous. The germline V gene has CDR1 LGHNA and CDR2 YNFKEQ. The CDR3 runs 14 residues. Trimming stripped 0 bases from V and 5 bases from J, with 11 bases between. CDR3 sequence reads: CASSQDLVSNEQYF. In DNA, the CDR3 is TGTGCCAGCAGCCAAGACCTGGTTTCAAACGAGCAGTACTTC.

The chain has TRBV6-5 and TRBJ2-5; D is perhaps TRBD2 (6 bases). In germline, CDR1 is MNHEY, CDR2 SVGAGI. The CDR3 runs 14 residues. V shed 2 bases and J shed 4 bases, with 11 bases lying between them. The CDR3 DNA is TGTGCCAGCAGTTACAACCCAGCGGGAGAGACCCAGTACTTC. Its protein product is CASSYNPAGETQYF.

The table lists this clonotype with a count of one. J is TRBJ2-1 and V is TRBV14; D is unresolved. CDR1 and CDR2 (germline): SGHDN, FVKESK. Trimming took 2 bases from V and 7 from J, leaving 15 bases between them. CDR3 length equals 15 residues. The CDR3 protein is CASSQTSYGGNEQFF. Written as DNA, the CDR3 is TGTGCCAGCAGCCAAACCTCGTATGGTGGGAATGAGCAGTTCTTC.

This clonotype was observed a handful of times. This chain joins TRBV20-1 and TRBJ2-2, with TRBD2 matching over 12 bases. CDR3 length: 18 residues. Germline V gene lookup returns CDR1 DFQATT and CDR2 SNEGSKA (reference sequence). The ends lost 3 bases at V and 1 base at J; junction bases unmatched: 9. CDR3 bases: TGCAGTGCTAGCTCACGAGGGACTAGCGGGCGGAACACCGGGGAGCTGTTTTTT. Translating it yields CSASSRGTSGRNTGELFF.

This clonotype was counted once. The chain employs TRBV25-1 and TRBJ2-4, with TRBD2 matching 9 bases. V shed 6 bases and J 1 base; nucleotides not matched to a gene: 4. The CDR3 contains 15 residues. The germline gives CDR1 MGHDK, CDR2 SYGVNS. Here the CDR3 DNA reads TGTGCCAGCAGAGGCGGGAGGGTGGCCAAAAACATTCAGTACTTC. Translated: CASRGGRVAKNIQYF.

The chain is built from TRBV3-1 and TRBJ2-3; TRBD2 matches at 11 bases. This CDR3 is built from 15 residues. The germline V gene has CDR1 LGHDT and CDR2 YNNKEL (reference sequence). Losses at the gene ends were 4 bases for V and 4 bases for J; bases not matched to a gene: 4. The CDR3 loop reads CASSRIAGGPDTQYF. CDR3 in DNA: TGTGCCAGCAGCCGCATAGCGGGGGGGCCAGATACGCAGTATTTT.

V and J are TRBV28 and TRBJ1-5, with no clear D. The CDR3 sequence is 13 residues long. Germline CDR1 and CDR2: MDHEN and SYDVKM. The ends were cut back, 3 bases at V and 5 bases at J, with 8 bases in the middle. The CDR3 DNA sequence: TGTGCCAGCAGTTTTTCCCAGTATCAGCCCCAGCATTTT. Protein sequence: CASSFSQYQPQHF.

CDR3 sequence: CASSAEGGNTEAFF. The CDR3 nucleotides are TGTGCCAGCAGCGCGGAGGGGGGGAACACTGAAGCTTTCTTT. V usage is TRBV9 and J usage is TRBJ1-1, with D perhaps matching TRBD1 (6 bases). V dropped 3 bases and J dropped 1 base, with 10 bases sitting between them. The CDR3 extends over 14 amino acids. Looked up from germline, CDR1 is SGDLS and CDR2 is YYNGEE.

Concerning this clonotype: A read error may explain this, as a much larger clone is one base away. V usage is TRBV12-3 or TRBV12-4 and J usage is TRBJ1-5; unclear D gene. The length of the CDR3 is 14 residues. Here the CDR3 reads CAGSPLHRGQPQHF. CDR3 nucleotides: TGTGCCGGCAGCCCCCTGCACCGGGGTCAGCCCCAGCATTTT.

The V call is TRBV7-2, the J call TRBJ1-1; D ambiguous. The CDR3 has 15 residues. The V end lost 5 bases, the J end lost 0 bases, and 13 bases lay between the germline ends. Germline assignment: CDR1 SGHTA and CDR2 FQGNSA. The CDR3 loop is CASSPHSALNTEAFF. The CDR3 coding sequence is TGTGCCAGCAGCCCCCACAGCGCCCTGAACACTGAAGCTTTCTTT.

This clonotype was found a few times. The chain links TRBV4-3 to TRBJ2-2, with TRBD2 as a possible D gene (5 bases). CDR1 and CDR2 from the germline V gene are LGHNA and YSLEER. V was shortened by 0 bases and J by 0 bases, with 5 bases between the two germline ends. This CDR3 has 15 amino acids. Here the CDR3 reads CASSQEGANTGELFF. CDR3 sequence (DNA): TGCGCCAGCAGCCAAGAGGGAGCGAACACCGGGGAGCTGTTTTTT.

The rearrangement joins TRBV4-1 to TRBJ2-7; D unclear. Trimming shortened V by 0 bases and J by 5 bases, and 17 bases separated the two germline ends. Germline CDR1 is MGHRA and CDR2 is YSYEKL. The CDR3 length is 16 residues. As DNA, the CDR3 is TGCGCCAGCAGCCAAGATCAAGGCAGCCCCGCCGACGAGCAGTACTTC. Amino acid sequence: CASSQDQGSPADEQYF.

Turning to this clonotype: In this CDR3 the conserved last residue, phenylalanine or tryptophan, is missing, so a read error is likely. The rearrangement joins TRBV12-3 or TRBV12-4 to TRBJ2-3; a possible D gene is TRBD1 (6 bases). The CDR3 has 16 residues. Trimming shortened V by 3 bases and J by 4 bases, and 17 bases separated the two germline ends. This chain's CDR3 is CASSFPRDTRADTQYS. The CDR3, as DNA: TGTGCCAGCAGTTTCCCCAGGGACACTAGAGCAGATACGCAGTATTCT.

This clonotype has at least ten counts. The V gene is TRBV5-1, the J gene TRBJ2-7; weak D call: TRBD2 (5 bases). Germline loops: CDR1 SGHRS, CDR2 YFSETQ. This CDR3 contains 15 residues. Between the trimmed V and J ends, which lost 0 bases and 5 bases, there was a span of 15 bases. CDR3 loop: CASSLAPRALDEQYF. The CDR3 DNA reads as TGCGCCAGCAGCTTGGCACCGAGGGCGCTCGACGAGCAGTACTTC.

The CDR3 spells CASSPPGTASNQPQHF. In nucleotides, the CDR3 is TGTGCCAGCTCACCACCCGGGACAGCCTCTAATCAGCCCCAGCATTTT. The chain links TRBV18 to TRBJ1-5; 7 nucleotides align to TRBD1. Germline V gene sequence: CDR1 KGHSH, CDR2 LQKENI. V gave up 0 bases and J gave up 4 bases; unmatched junction bases: 6. This CDR3 has 16 residues.

This clonotype has more than one count but fewer than ten. The V gene is TRBV24-1, the J gene TRBJ2-7; D unclear. V gave up 0 bases and J gave up 7 bases, with 12 bases separating them. Germline lookup yields CDR1 KGHDR and CDR2 SFDVKD. The length of the CDR3 is 14 residues. In DNA, the CDR3 is TGTGCCACCAGTGATTTGGGAAGCAACAATGAGCAGTACTTC. It specifies CATSDLGSNNEQYF.

The rearrangement uses TRBV7-2 and TRBJ1-1; weak D call: TRBD1 (5 bases). Germline V gene sequence: CDR1 SGHTA, CDR2 FQGNSA. V lost 6 bases and J lost 3, with 11 bases in between. CDR3 length: 13 residues. The CDR3 protein is CASRSDSDTEAFF. The CDR3, as DNA: TGTGCCAGCAGGTCCGACAGCGACACTGAAGCTTTCTTT.

The rearrangement joins TRBV30 to TRBJ2-1; no reliable D call. The J call could be wrong; TRBJ2-7 is a better fit for the DNA end. CDR1 is GTSNPN and CDR2 is SVGIG in the germline V gene (reference sequence). The CDR3 is made up of 13 amino acids. CDR3 region: CAWSNGRYNEQYF. In DNA form, the CDR3 reads TGTGCCTGGAGTAACGGACGGTACAATGAGCAGTACTTC.

This clonotype was observed a single time. V gene TRBV4-3 combines with J gene TRBJ1-2; TRBD1 aligns across 8 bases. The V gene's germline CDR1 is LGHNA and CDR2 YSLEER. The ends lost 3 bases at V and 7 bases at J; junction bases unmatched: 19. This CDR3 is built from 18 residues. This CDR3 is CASSQKEGQDGGSCGYTF. CDR3 nucleotides: TGCGCCAGCAGCCAGAAGGAGGGACAGGATGGGGGAAGCTGTGGCTACACCTTC.